These 26 T cell receptor beta chains were sequenced from one sample in a study of blood T cell repertoires in COVID-19. This table comes from immunoSEQ multiplex PCR, and its TCRdb copy is limited to in-frame clones, with some not included. The sample holds 170,000 or so clones, more than 80% seen once. Sample: PBMCs or T cells enriched from blood (not recorded which). Receptor source: a middle-aged man who had recovered from COVID-19.

This clone was observed a handful of times. The genes are TRBV11-2 and TRBJ2-3; TRBD1 agrees at 8 bases. Trimming at V came to 1 base and at J to 4 bases, leaving 1 base not matched to a gene. This CDR3 spans 14 amino acids. The germline gives CDR1 SGHAT, CDR2 FQNNGV. The CDR3 DNA reads as TGTGCCAGCAGCTTAGGACAGGGGTCAGATACGCAGTATTTT. It is translated as CASSLGQGSDTQYF.

This clone was picked up one time. The chain recombines TRBV27 with TRBJ2-1, with TRBD2 matching over 9 bases. Germline V gives CDR1 MNHEY, CDR2 SMNVEV (reference sequence). The CDR3 totals 13 residues. V gave up 7 bases and J gave up 10 bases; unmatched junction bases: 8. The CDR3 loop is CASNPSGMREQFF. The DNA for the CDR3 is TGTGCCAGCAATCCTAGCGGGATGCGGGAGCAGTTCTTC.

The chain has TRBV27 and TRBJ2-2; a weak D match, TRBD2 (5 bases). Germline values: CDR1 MNHEY, CDR2 SMNVEV (reference sequence). The CDR3 is made up of 14 amino acids. V was trimmed by 5 bases and J by 1 base, leaving 8 bases between them. CDR3 sequence: CASSLRGNTGELFF. CDR3 coding DNA: TGTGCCAGCAGTCTCCGGGGGAACACCGGGGAGCTGTTTTTT.

The CDR3 bases are TGTGCCAGCAGTGAAGGCGGGACTTATGGCTACACCTTC. Protein product: CASSEGGTYGYTF. The chain joins TRBV6-1 to TRBJ1-2, with D possibly TRBD1 on 5 matching bases. The length of the CDR3 is 13 residues. With 1 base removed from V and 5 bases from J, the gap between germline ends came to 8 bases. CDR1 is MNHNS and CDR2 is SASEGT in the germline V gene.

V is TRBV11-2 and J is TRBJ2-1; tentative D call: TRBD1 (5 bases). The ends were cut back, 0 bases at V and 12 bases at J, with 12 bases in the middle. Germline CDR1 is SGHAT and CDR2 is FQNNGV. The CDR3 runs to 13 residues. This CDR3 is CASSLDLRQRQFF. The CDR3 DNA is TGTGCCAGCAGCTTAGATCTGAGACAGCGGCAGTTCTTC. Drawing the rest from reference TRBV11-2 and TRBJ2-1, the complete variable domain is EAGVAQSPRYKIIEKRQSVAFWCNPISGHATLYWYQQILGQGPKLLIQFQNNGVVDDSQLPKDRFSAERLKGVDSTLKIQPAKLEDSAVYLCASSLDLRQRQFFGPGTRLTVL.

The chain is built from TRBV6-5 and TRBJ1-4, with D possibly being TRBD1 (6 bases). The V end lost 6 bases, the J end lost 6 bases, and 11 bases lay between the germline ends. This CDR3 is built from 13 residues. Germline lookup yields CDR1 MNHEY and CDR2 SVGAGI. CDR3 coding DNA: TGTGCCAGCAGAGGACAGTTGGATGAAAAACTGTTTTTT. Amino acids: CASRGQLDEKLFF.

The chain combines TRBV6-2 or TRBV6-3 with TRBJ1-5, with a tentative D call TRBD1 (6 bases). V lost 6 bases and J 6 bases, leaving 15 bases between the germline ends. The CDR3 has 14 residues. CDR1 is MNHEY, CDR2 SVGEGT, per germline. CDR3 in amino acids: CASSKQGSGQPQHF. CDR3 nucleotides: TGTGCCAGCAGCAAACAGGGATCGGGTCAGCCCCAGCATTTT.

The V and J genes are TRBV14 and TRBJ2-7; 8 positions match TRBD1. This CDR3 has 15 residues. V lost 1 base and J lost 4; bases outside the gene matches: 6. Germline CDR1 reads SGHDN; CDR2 reads FVKESK. Here the CDR3 reads CASSQGQGSVYEQYF. The CDR3 DNA sequence: TGTGCCAGCAGCCAAGGACAGGGGAGTGTTTACGAGCAGTACTTC.

This clone was observed a single time. The V and J genes are TRBV12-3 or TRBV12-4 and TRBJ2-7; D gene unclear. The CDR3 is 12 amino acids. V was pared by 6 bases and J by 6 bases, with 12 bases between. CDR3 nucleotide sequence: TGTGCCAGCAGACAACCTACGGGCGAGCAGTACTTC. Residues: CASRQPTGEQYF.

The J gene is TRBJ1-6, the V gene TRBV2; D is unresolved. The V and J ends lost 0 bases and 4 bases respectively, with 10 bases between them. Germline-derived CDR1 and CDR2 are SNHLY and FYNNEI. The CDR3 contains 16 residues. This chain's CDR3 is CASSEALAGYNSPLHF. The CDR3 DNA reads as TGTGCCAGCAGTGAAGCGCTCGCGGGGTATAATTCACCCCTCCACTTT. Complete variable domain (other parts from reference TRBV2 and TRBJ1-6): EPEVTQTPSHQVTQMGQEVILRCVPISNHLYFYWYRQILGQKVEFLVSFYNNEISEKSEIFDDQFSVERPDGSNFTLKIRSTKLEDSAMYFCASSEALAGYNSPLHFGNGTRLTVT.

This clone was seen more than once but under ten times. This chain links TRBV20-1 with TRBJ2-5; D assignment may be TRBD1 or TRBD2 (5 bases each). V lost 3 bases to trimming and J lost 4 bases, with 18 bases between them. Germline CDR1 DFQATT, CDR2 SNEGSKA (reference sequence). CDR3 size: 15 residues. CDR3 sequence reads: CSASSDSQTGETQYF. CDR3 in DNA: TGCAGTGCTAGTAGCGACAGCCAAACCGGAGAGACCCAGTACTTC.

This chain connects TRBV3-1 (or the pseudogene TRBV3-2) to TRBJ2-2, with 10 bases matching TRBD2. This CDR3 is built from 17 residues. Germline V gene lookup returns CDR1 LGHDT and CDR2 YNNKEL (reference sequence). The trim removed 1 base at V and 5 bases at J, leaving 7 bases unmatched. The CDR3 nucleotides read TGTGCCAGCAGCCAAGGAGCGGGGGGGCCTTATACCGGGGAGCTGTTTTTT. Translation gives CASSQGAGGPYTGELFF.

The chain recombines TRBV19 with TRBJ1-2, with 10 bases identical to TRBD1. The junction had 8 bases not matched to a gene; V was cut back by 8 bases and J by 2 bases. Germline V lookup: CDR1 LNHDA, CDR2 SQIVND (reference sequence). This CDR3 has 15 residues. CDR3 DNA sequence: TGTGCCAGTGAAGCTGGACAGGGGGTAAACTATGGCTACACCTTC. As protein: CASEAGQGVNYGYTF.

This rearrangement joins TRBV28 to TRBJ1-2, with 7 bases aligning to TRBD1. V gave up 0 bases and J gave up 6 bases; unmatched junction bases: 4. Germline-derived CDR1 and CDR2 are MDHEN and SYDVKM. The CDR3 is 14 amino acids. The CDR3 here is CASSLWNRGHGYTF. The CDR3 DNA is TGTGCCAGCAGTTTATGGAACAGGGGACATGGCTACACCTTC.

This clone was observed once. The V gene is TRBV5-6, the J gene TRBJ1-2, with a tentative D call TRBD1 (5 bases). Germline values: CDR1 SGHDT, CDR2 YYEEEE. The CDR3 is made up of 14 amino acids. Trimming took 3 bases from V and 4 from J, leaving 13 bases between them. The chain's CDR3 is CASSSGGTTYGYTF. The DNA of the CDR3 is TGTGCCAGCAGCTCTGGGGGGACTACCTATGGCTACACCTTC.

This clone was seen repeatedly, ten times or more. V gene TRBV5-1 combines with J gene TRBJ2-3; 12 bases agree with TRBD2. This CDR3 is 16 amino acids long. V trimming: 4 bases; J trimming: 5 bases; junction bases outside the gene matches: 8. Germline CDR1 and CDR2: SGHRS and YFSETQ. CDR3 coding DNA: TGCGCCAGCAGCCCCCTACTAGCGGGGGGTGAAGATACGCAGTATTTT. Amino acid sequence: CASSPLLAGGEDTQYF.

This sequence joins TRBV9 and TRBJ1-2, with TRBD1 matching over 8 bases. CDR1 and CDR2 (germline): SGDLS, YYNGEE. This CDR3 is 14 amino acids long. Trimming removed 3 bases from V and 4 bases from J; junction bases left unmatched: 5. The CDR3: CASSARTGSYGYTF. In nucleotides, the CDR3 is TGTGCCAGCAGCGCCCGGACAGGGAGCTATGGCTACACCTTC.

The chain recombines TRBV5-1 with TRBJ1-1; maybe TRBD1 (5 bases). The CDR3 consists of 16 residues. Germline values: CDR1 SGHRS, CDR2 YFSETQ. The ends were cut back, 4 bases at V and 1 base at J, with 17 bases in the middle. CDR3 loop: CASSDYLGVTNTEAFF. In DNA, the CDR3 is TGCGCCAGCAGCGATTACCTAGGGGTCACGAACACTGAAGCTTTCTTT.

The chain couples TRBV5-1 to TRBJ1-3; a possible D gene is TRBD1 (6 bases). Per the germline V gene, CDR1 is SGHRS and CDR2 is YFSETQ. Trimming cost V 4 bases and J 11 bases, with 19 bases left between them. This CDR3 is built from 14 residues. CDR3: CASSLKPGQSPIYF. The CDR3 DNA is TGCGCCAGCAGCCTAAAACCAGGACAGAGCCCCATATATTTT.

This clone was recorded at least ten times. The rearrangement links TRBV4-2 to TRBJ2-4; 9 bases line up with TRBD1. V was pared by 1 base and J by 5 bases, with 12 bases of the junction left unmatched. This CDR3 has 18 residues. CDR1 LGHNA and CDR2 YNFKEQ come from the germline V gene. CDR3 sequence (DNA): TGTGCCAGCAGCCAAGCAGGGTTAGGAAGGACAGGGGAAAACATTCAGTACTTC. It codes for CASSQAGLGRTGENIQYF.

This clone has only one observation. The chain combines TRBV19 with TRBJ1-1; tentatively, D is TRBD1 (6 bases). The ends were cut back, 5 bases at V and 2 bases at J, with 18 bases in the middle. There are 16 residues in the CDR3. Looked up from germline, CDR1 is LNHDA and CDR2 is SQIVND (reference sequence). As DNA, the CDR3 is TGTGCCAGTAGTCTTCCCCCAGGACAGACTAACACTGAAGCTTTCTTT. This encodes CASSLPPGQTNTEAFF.

This clone has only one observation. V is TRBV2 and J is TRBJ2-7, with D possibly matching TRBD1 (5 bases). V was clipped by 8 bases and J by 2 bases, with 16 bases between them. Germline lookup yields CDR1 SNHLY and CDR2 FYNNEI. The CDR3 is made up of 14 amino acids. The CDR3: CASVPQTATYEQYF. In nucleotides, the CDR3 is TGTGCCAGCGTCCCCCAGACAGCCACCTACGAGCAGTACTTC.

The V gene is TRBV11-3, the J gene TRBJ1-2; D perhaps matches TRBD1 (6 bases). Trimming took 4 bases from V and 5 from J, leaving 23 bases between them. CDR1 is SGHNT, CDR2 YENEEA, per germline. The CDR3 loop spans 17 amino acids. CDR3 sequence reads: CASSSSGNGGGRYGYTF. CDR3 coding DNA: TGTGCCAGCAGCTCATCAGGAAACGGGGGCGGGAGATATGGCTACACCTTC.

This chain connects TRBV14 to TRBJ2-5, with D possibly being TRBD1 (6 bases). V lost 4 bases, J lost 2 bases, and 14 bases lay in between. Germline-derived CDR1 and CDR2 are SGHDN and FVKESK. There are 15 residues in the CDR3. The CDR3 region has the DNA TGTGCCAGCAGCCGGAACACAGGGATACAAGAGACCCAGTACTTC. It yields the protein CASSRNTGIQETQYF.

The chain's CDR3 is CAISRTGDMNTEAFF. The CDR3 DNA follows: TGTGCCATCAGTCGGACAGGGGATATGAACACTGAAGCTTTCTTT. V is TRBV10-3 and J is TRBJ1-1; 9 bases are a match to TRBD1. The CDR3 consists of 15 residues. Trimming cost V 5 bases and J 0 bases; bases outside gene matches: 4. The germline V gene has CDR1 ENHRY and CDR2 SYGVKD.

This rearrangement joins TRBV7-3 to TRBJ1-1, with 8 bases aligning to TRBD1. Germline V CDR1 and CDR2: SGHTA, FQGTGA. Trimming took 5 bases from V and 1 from J; bases not matched to a gene: 3. The CDR3 totals 14 residues. The CDR3 loop is CASSLTGGNTEAFF. The DNA for the CDR3 is TGTGCCAGCAGCCTCACAGGGGGGAACACTGAAGCTTTCTTT.